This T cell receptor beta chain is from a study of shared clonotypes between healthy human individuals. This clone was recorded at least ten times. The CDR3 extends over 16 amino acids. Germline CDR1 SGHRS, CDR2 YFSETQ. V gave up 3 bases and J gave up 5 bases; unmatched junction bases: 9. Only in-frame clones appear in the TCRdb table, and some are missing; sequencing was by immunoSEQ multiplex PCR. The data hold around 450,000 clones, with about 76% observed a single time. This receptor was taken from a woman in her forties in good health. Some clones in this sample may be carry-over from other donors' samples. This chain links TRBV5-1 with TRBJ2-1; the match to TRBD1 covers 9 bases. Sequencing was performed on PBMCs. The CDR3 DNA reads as TGCGCCAGCAGCTACGACCCGGGACAGGGCAACAATGAGCAGTTCTTC. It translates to CASSYDPGQGNNEQFF.